This entry concerns a single T cell receptor beta chain. A much larger clone differs from this one at a single base, so this may be a read error. The time point denotes: newly diagnosed GD, antithyroid drugs for less than 3 months. Extracted RNA from PBMCs served as the source of the TCR library. For TCR beta, libraries came from iRepertoire HTBI primers and Arm-PCR of CDR3 regions. Each CDR3 protein gets one entry after TCRdb re-called the multiplex PCR reads with MiXCR. The table shows around 470,000 distinct CDR3 sequences, with 14% occurring only once. The data belong to a study of regulatory T cells in long-lasting Graves disease. The V gene's germline CDR1 is DFQATT and CDR2 SNEGSKA (reference sequence). The CDR3 runs to 15 residues. This same sample was also part of a study on T cells in Graves' hyperthyroidism and ophthalmopathy. From that second work: Diagnoses rested on clinical symptoms, serum thyroxine and TRAb, thyroid ultrasound and orbital computed tomography.

The rearrangement joins TRBV20-1 to TRBJ2-7; 10 bases fit TRBD2. The input for sequencing was peripheral blood mononuclear cells (PBMCs), taken at new diagnosis, from a patient treated with antithyroid drugs. This TCR came from a woman aged 50 to 60 with Graves disease. CDR3 nucleotide sequence: TGCAGTGCGAAACCAACTAGCGGGATCTCCCACGAGCAGTACTTC. This translates into CSAKPTSGISHEQYF.